This T cell receptor beta chain was sequenced during a study of T cell responses to AZD1222 COVID-19 vaccine. As for the study in general: Pooling of second doses given at about 4 or about 12 weeks was done. Findings and limits, study-wide: White British people made up most donors, females outnumbered males, and clonal diversity was possibly underestimated. Repertoire sampling was restricted to post-peak T cell response timepoints.

Only in-frame clones appear in the TCRdb table, and some are missing; sequencing was by immunoSEQ multiplex PCR. The data contain around 110,000 clones, 89% of them singletons. Note on this clone: The antigen remains unidentified.

Germline V CDR1 and CDR2: MNHEY, SVGAGI. V was pared by 7 bases and J by 0 bases, with 3 bases of the junction left unmatched. The CDR3 runs 14 residues. This clonotype originated in an adult in good health. The sample in question was peripheral blood, obtained on day 0 of AZD1222 vaccination. This chain links TRBV6-5 with TRBJ2-7, with 10 bases aligning to TRBD1. CDR3 region: CASTGQGNSYEQYF. The DNA for the CDR3 is TGTGCCAGCACGGGACAGGGGAACTCCTACGAGCAGTACTTC.